This record looks at one T cell receptor beta chain sequence and its context. In its sample, this clone comes out as medium-sized (0.01 to 0.1%). Its antigen remains undetermined. The species here is mouse, which means the gene names and germline sequences are mouse ones. The read stops 4 residues short of the end of the CDR3; the missing end is completed from the germline J gene. This sample is part of a study of CD8+ T cells in alopecia areata (dated by TCRdb to between 2018 and 2020). For the wider study: Skin from C3H/HeJ donors with spontaneous alopecia (roughly 6-13 months old) was grafted onto female C3H/HeJ recipients that were roughly 6-11 weeks old. To study T cell clonal expansion in alopecia areata, the researchers applied high-throughput TCRbeta sequencing to both the C3H/HeJ mouse model and human patients. In humans, TCRbeta sequencing was performed on scalp tissue and on sorted CD4+ and CD8+ peripheral blood T cells from healthy controls and from patients with patchy or totalis/universalis alopecia areata. Scalp clonality was compared across normal scalp (n=4), patchy alopecia areata scalp (n=8), and alopecia totalis/universalis scalp (n=8). RNA was extracted with the PAXgene miRNA kit for fixed scalp, the miRNeasy kit for PBMCs, and the RNeasy kit for mouse skin. immunoSEQ multiplex PCR using 35 Vbeta forward primers and 13 Jbeta reverse primers was used to amplify TCRbeta CDR3 regions.

Including cysteine and phenylalanine, the CDR3 has 13 amino acids. The DNA shown is the part of the CDR3 that was read: 27 bases, in frame from base 1. CDR1 KGHPV and CDR2 FQNQEV were looked up in the germline V gene (reference sequence). What the authors observed across the whole study: Resident alphabeta T cells in normal human skin are also sequenced, complicating scalp TCR repertoire analysis, unlike mouse skin dominated by gammadelta T cells. Compared with normal scalp, lesional scalp had higher clonality and more expanded CD8+ clones, particularly in alopecia totalis/universalis, a pattern that suggests antigenic drive. Shared TCR sequences between patients were less evident than in mice, which may be partly attributable to HLA diversity in the patient population.

To prepare the library, the immunoSEQ multiplex PCR assay was applied. To provide template for TCR sequencing, every sample had RNA extracted and reverse transcribed into cDNA. First-strand cDNA was synthesized with SuperScript III using a 2:1 mix of oligo-dT and random hexamers. Amplification bias was assessed with a synthetic immune receptor repertoire, and residual bias was removed computationally. Sequencing of the libraries was done on Illumina HiSeq using 60 bp reads that spanned the CDR3 and were read from J toward V. The original pipeline was this. Raw reads were preprocessed for error removal, and CDR3 was defined according to IMGT conventions as running from the conserved cysteine to phenylalanine. Clonality was calculated as 1 minus Shannon entropy normalized by log2 of the number of productive unique TCRs. Whether scalp clones were CD4 or CD8 was inferred by matching scalp TCRbeta sequences against CD4 and CD8 repertoires sorted from blood. What TCRdb holds here is the immuneACCESS table cut down to in-frame rearrangements. Part of the clones is not present; checked against another copy, under half of the missing clones reflect an unresolved V gene, and the others are unexplained. For V, J and clone size, that table is used; D and trimming come from the DNA. This sample has thousands of clones, none of them a singleton. The ten most abundant clones make up 9.5% to 10% of the sample.

According to the study, the label for this sample's time point signals: mouse skin 3 weeks after grafting. To track clonal expansion, skin biopsies were taken from mouse graft recipients at grafting and at 3 and 6 weeks after grafting. Source: skin, taken at week 3. Recombination joined TRBV26 with TRBJ1-1; TRBD1 matches 7 bases in the middle. This TCR was sampled from a C3H/HeJ mouse with alopecia areata. The haplotype of this strain at the MHC is H2-k. The CDR3 region reads CASSLHRGREVFF. CDR3 bases read: TGTGCCAGCAGTCTTCACAGGGGAAGA.